This entry concerns a single TCR beta chain. The antigen is undetermined. The sample belongs to a study of T cell repertoires in cytomegalovirus infection. V was pared by 8 bases and J by 2 bases, with 4 bases of the junction left unmatched. CDR1 is MNHEY, CDR2 SVGEGT, per germline. There are 13 residues in the CDR3. TCRdb reprocessed the reads with MiXCR, giving one entry per CDR3 protein. The table records roughly 500,000 distinct CDR3 sequences, about 44% of them present only once. Sequencing used cultured PBMCs, obtained from culture after CMV antigen stimulation. The TCR was taken from a human donor in good health (CMV status not recorded). Some clones in this sample may be carry-over from other donors' samples. The chain uses TRBV6-2 or TRBV6-3 and TRBJ2-3; 7 nucleotides agree with TRBD2. CDR3 in DNA: TGTGCCAGCGTTCAGCGGGACACAGATACGCAGTATTTT. Amino acid sequence: CASVQRDTDTQYF.